The rows below give T cell receptor beta chains drawn from one sample of a study of blood T cell repertoires in COVID-19. Here immunoSEQ multiplex PCR was the method, and the copy in TCRdb shows in-frame clones only, minus some. The sample shows tens of thousands of clones, approximately 79% of them seen only once. Sequencing was carried out using peripheral blood. The receptors originated from a human donor in a cohort sampled during active COVID-19. Each CDR3 is given with its conserved first and last residue. The D gene is left open where the match is weak. Where a row states a size, it is once, few, many or the class of an expanded clone; other rows omit it.

V gene	CDR3 length	D gene	J gene	clone size	CDR3 DNA	CDR3 protein
TRBV30	14	NA	TRBJ1-5	NA	TGTGCCTGGAGTCAACAGGGAGGCAATCAGCCCCAGCATTTT	CAWSQQGGNQPQHF
TRBV7-6	17	NA	TRBJ2-6	once	TGTGCCAGCAGCTTAGGGTCAACAGGGTTCGGGGCCAACGTCCTGACTTTC	CASSLGSTGFGANVLTF
TRBV18	12	NA	TRBJ1-1	few	TGTGCCAGCTTTCTATCGAACACTGAAGCTTTCTTT	CASFLSNTEAFF
TRBV4-3	17	TRBD1	TRBJ1-2	NA	TGCGCCAGCAGCCAGCTCTTCTCGGGGACAGCGGATTATGGCTACACCTTC	CASSQLFSGTADYGYTF
TRBV5-1	15	TRBD2	TRBJ2-1	NA	TGCGCCAGCAGCCCTCTAGCGGGAGTGATCAATGAGCAGTTCTTC	CASSPLAGVINEQFF
TRBV3-1/TRBV3-2	14	NA	TRBJ1-1	NA	TGTGCCAGCAGCCAAGATAGCCAGAACACTGAAGCTTTCTTT	CASSQDSQNTEAFF
TRBV12-5	15	NA	TRBJ1-3	NA	TGTGCTAGTGGTTTGGCACAGGGCTCTGGAAACACCATATATTTT	CASGLAQGSGNTIYF
TRBV4-2	19	TRBD2	TRBJ2-2	NA	TGTGCCAGCAGCCAAGATATAACTAGCGGGAGGGTGAACACCGGGGAGCTGTTTTTT	CASSQDITSGRVNTGELFF
TRBV6-2/TRBV6-3	15	TRBD1	TRBJ1-4	once	TGTGCCAGCAGCTCGACCGGGACAGGGAATGAAAAACTGTTTTTT	CASSSTGTGNEKLFF
TRBV7-6	15	TRBD1	TRBJ2-5	NA	TGTGCCAGCAGCTTCGGGACAGGGACCCAAGAGACCCAGTACTTC	CASSFGTGTQETQYF
TRBV15	16	TRBD1	TRBJ1-1	NA	TGTGCCACGAGAAGTGAAGGGGGCGACCCAAACACTGAAGCTTTCTTT	CATRSEGGDPNTEAFF
TRBV10-1	15	NA	TRBJ2-7	NA	TGCGCCAGCAGTGAGTCGCCAGGGAAGACCTACGAGCAGTACTTC	CASSESPGKTYEQYF
TRBV18	13	NA	TRBJ2-1	NA	TGTGCCAGCTCACGTACGGACATCCAGAAGCAGTTCTTC	CASSRTDIQKQFF
TRBV19	15	TRBD1	TRBJ1-2	NA	TGTGCCAGTAGTATCTATTCAGGGGGCGGCTATGGCTACACCTTC	CASSIYSGGGYGYTF
TRBV3-1/TRBV3-2	16	TRBD2	TRBJ2-7	NA	TGTGCCAGCAGCAAACTTTCTAGCGGGAGGGGCTACGAGCAGTACTTC	CASSKLSSGRGYEQYF
TRBV24-1	17	TRBD2	TRBJ2-5	NA	TGTGCCACCAGTGACCCCGGGGCCGGGAGGTTCCAAGAGACCCAGTACTTC	CATSDPGAGRFQETQYF
TRBV28	13	NA	TRBJ2-7	once	TGTGCCAGCAGTTTGGCGGGGGCGTTCGAGCAGTACTTC	CASSLAGAFEQYF
TRBV2	15	NA	TRBJ2-5	NA	TGTGCCAGCAGTTCTACCGTCGCAAGGGGAAAGACCCAGTACTTC	CASSSTVARGKTQYF
TRBV19	16	NA	TRBJ2-7	NA	TGTGCCAGTAGTATTGTACTTGGAGGTTCCTCCTACGAGCAGTACTTC	CASSIVLGGSSYEQYF
TRBV6-5	13	NA	TRBJ1-1	NA	TGTGCCAGCAGTTATCATGGGGGGACTGAAGCTTTCTTT	CASSYHGGTEAFF
TRBV19	13	NA	TRBJ2-5	NA	TGTGCCAGTAGTATAGTAGGGGCAGAGACCCAGTACTTC	CASSIVGAETQYF
TRBV19	17	TRBD1	TRBJ1-1	NA	TGTGCCAGTTCGCCCTCACTTCTCCGGGACAGGGACACTGAAGCTTTCTTT	CASSPSLLRDRDTEAFF
TRBV29-1	13	TRBD2	TRBJ2-5	NA	TGCAGCGTTAGCGGGGCGGTACAAGAGACCCAGTACTTC	CSVSGAVQETQYF
TRBV9	15	NA	TRBJ1-4	NA	TGTGCCAGCAGCGTAAGGGGGGGTTTTAATGAAAAACTGTTTTTT	CASSVRGGFNEKLFF
TRBV6-5	16	TRBD1	TRBJ2-1	NA	TGTGCCAGCAGTTACGCCCCAAGGACAGGGGGGAATGAGCAGTTCTTC	CASSYAPRTGGNEQFF
TRBV9	15	TRBD1	TRBJ2-3	NA	TGTGCCAGCAGCGTGGGGACAGGGGGCACAGATACGCAGTATTTT	CASSVGTGGTDTQYF
TRBV3-1/TRBV3-2	13	NA	TRBJ2-3	NA	TGTGCCAGCAGCCAAGATGAACACGATACGCAGTATTTT	CASSQDEHDTQYF
TRBV6-4	16	TRBD2	TRBJ2-7	NA	TGTGCCAGCAGGTGGGATCGGGGACTACATGCTTACGAGCAGTACTTC	CASRWDRGLHAYEQYF
TRBV4-3	14	NA	TRBJ1-1	NA	TGCGCCAGCAGCCTTACAGCGGCGAACACTGAAGCTTTCTTT	CASSLTAANTEAFF
TRBV7-2	13	TRBD1	TRBJ1-4	NA	TGTGCCAGTAGGGGACAGGCAGGTCAAAAACTGTTTTTT	CASRGQAGQKLFF
TRBV28	13	NA	TRBJ1-2	NA	TGTGCCAGCAGTTTAGCGAGGGGGAATGGCTACACCTTC	CASSLARGNGYTF
TRBV11-2	15	TRBD2	TRBJ2-7	NA	TGTGCCAGCAGCTTAACTAGCGGGCTTACCTACGAGCAGTACTTC	CASSLTSGLTYEQYF
TRBV6-2/TRBV6-3	14	NA	TRBJ2-7	NA	TGTGCCAGCAGTTACTCACCGACAGGAAACGAGCAGTACTTC	CASSYSPTGNEQYF
TRBV28	11	NA	TRBJ1-5	NA	TGTGCCAGCAGTTTAGGGACATCACAGCATTTT	CASSLGTSQHF
TRBV9	15	TRBD2	TRBJ2-3	NA	TGTGCCAGCAGCGTTAGCGGGTTTAGCACAGATACGCAGTATTTT	CASSVSGFSTDTQYF
TRBV13	16	NA	TRBJ1-2	NA	TGTGCCAGCAGCAAATTGGGACACGCTCAAGTCTATGGCTACACCTTC	CASSKLGHAQVYGYTF
TRBV5-1	15	NA	TRBJ2-7	NA	TGCGCCAGCAGCTTAAAGCCGGGACAAACCTACGAGCAGTACTTC	CASSLKPGQTYEQYF
TRBV7-2	13	TRBD1	TRBJ1-1	NA	TGTGCCAGCAGCTTAGCGTTTCAGGGGGGAGCTTTCTTT	CASSLAFQGGAFF
TRBV19	18	TRBD2	TRBJ2-1	NA	TGTGCCAGTACCGTATCCCCAGGAGGGCTAGCGGGATACAATGAGCAGTTCTTC	CASTVSPGGLAGYNEQFF
TRBV6-2/TRBV6-3	15	TRBD1	TRBJ2-7	NA	TGTGCCAGCACCCCGGGGACCGACAGGGCCTACGAGCAGTACTTC	CASTPGTDRAYEQYF
TRBV10-3	13	NA	TRBJ1-5	few	TGTGCCATCAGTGCGACGGGTAATCAGCCCCAGCATTTT	CAISATGNQPQHF
TRBV9	18	TRBD2	TRBJ2-3	NA	TGTGCCAGCAGCCCCCAGGCCCACAGCGGGGGACCCACAGATACGCAGTATTTT	CASSPQAHSGGPTDTQYF